The following is a TCR beta chain sequence with its context. These data belong to a study of cytomegalovirus exposure and HLA in healthy donors. Study background: Later analysis reported that the roughly 120 validation repertoires shared the platform of the approximately 620 first-cohort repertoires.

This CDR3 is 15 amino acids long. V was trimmed by 7 bases and J by 0 bases, leaving 16 bases between them. CDR1 and CDR2 (germline): SNHLY, FYNNEI. Some clones are missing from TCRdb's copy, which holds only in-frame ones; the method was immunoSEQ multiplex PCR. The sample contains around 200,000 clones, about 86% of which appear only once. The TCR was taken from a woman between 18 and 30 years old in good health and CMV-seropositive. The chain recombines TRBV2 with TRBJ2-7, with D perhaps matching TRBD2 (5 bases). Sequencing was carried out using PBMCs. Written as DNA, the CDR3 is TGTGCCAGCACCCCCGGGGTTGTTTCCTCCTACGAGCAGTACTTC. It translates to CASTPGVVSSYEQYF. The complete variable domain, with remaining parts taken from reference TRBV2 and TRBJ2-7, reads EPEVTQTPSHQVTQMGQEVILRCVPISNHLYFYWYRQILGQKVEFLVSFYNNEISEKSEIFDDQFSVERPDGSNFTLKIRSTKLEDSAMYFCASTPGVVSSYEQYFGPGTRLTVT.